The text below deals with one TCR beta chain. This clonotype was detected many times. The antigen it recognizes is unknown. Per-nucleotide qualities are absent, and no much larger clonotype sits a single base away. The sample comes from a study of T cells after yellow fever vaccination (dated 2019 in TCRdb). About the full investigation: The SMART-Seq v4 Ultra Low Input RNA kit was used to prepare libraries from fractions with low cell numbers. Bulk TCR alpha and beta repertoires were sequenced longitudinally to track T-cell clones before and after primary and booster YFV17D yellow fever vaccination. The cohort comprised two healthy male donors, one aged 18 to 30 and one aged 30 to 39 years. Blood was drawn at multiple timepoints before and after primary and secondary immunization, with bulk PBMC replicates and cell subsets isolated. Summary of the overall study and its limitations: Because the study included only two donors, the extent to which the findings can be generalized is limited. A small share of clonotypes was detected in both CD4 and CD8 compartments, with the overlap likely arising from convergent recombination. Most clones expanded after primary vaccination were re-detected after the booster (almost 97% of CD4 and approximately 89% of CD8), suggesting broad memory maintenance. Computational filtering was required because FACS-sorted repertoires could contain abundant contaminating clonotypes from the bulk population. Compared with the primary T-cell response, the secondary T-cell response was faster but weaker, reaching its peak on day 5 rather than on day 15.

V trim: 5 bases; J trim: 2 bases; unmatched bases: 3. The CDR3 goes from the cysteine to the phenylalanine over 15 residues. The entry retains the CDR3 DNA only, 45 bases that are in frame from base 1. CDR1 SGHRS and CDR2 YFSETQ are derived from the germline V gene. What this sample's treatment or condition label stands for: live attenuated yellow fever vaccine strain. PBMCs were isolated from peripheral blood using a standard Ficoll-Paque protocol. Dynabeads CD4 and CD8 positive selection kits were used to isolate the CD4 and CD8 T-cell fractions. RNA was extracted with TriZol from bulk PBMCs, CD4 and CD8 fractions, and dextramer-positive and dextramer-negative fractions. TCR cDNA was made using 5'RACE template switching, a step that added a universal primer site and unique molecular identifiers. Priming for cDNA synthesis came from both the TCR alpha and TCR beta constant segments. Library amplification used two PCR steps, and the second PCR step added sample barcodes and sequencing adapters. Libraries were sequenced on Illumina HiSeq 2500 (2x100 bp) or NovaSeq (2x150 bp). In the original analysis: Reads were demultiplexed and collapsed into UMI consensus sequences with MIGEC, and V(D)J alignment was performed with MiXCR. Clonotypes responding to the vaccine were identified with edgeR on replicate PBMC samples, with the criteria of FDR below 0.01 and a log2 fold change above 5 up to day 15. CD4 or CD8 identity was assigned to each bulk clonotype according to whether the clonotype was present at higher abundance in the sequenced CD4 repertoire or the sequenced CD8 repertoire. The public reads were quality trimmed at Q25 with fastp and then assembled into clones with MiXCR by TCRdb, keeping productive beta chains. Every distinct CDR3 protein forms one entry, paired with its most common genes and DNA. The V and J calls, along with clone size, are taken from TCRdb and not from the paper's own processing. The sample table holds about 130,000 distinct CDR3 sequences, of which 6.6% were seen once. The top ten hold 0.5% to 0.65% of the sample.

This TCR came from a man aged 25-45 years who received the YFV17D yellow fever vaccine. The rearrangement combines TRBV5-1 with TRBJ2-1, with TRBD2 identical over 11 junction bases. Sequencing was performed on CD4+ T cells sorted from PBMCs, taken 10 days after the yellow fever booster vaccination. The CDR3 protein: CASSAGLAAYNEQFF. The bases are TGCGCCAGCAGTGCGGGACTAGCGGCCTACAATGAGCAGTTCTTC.